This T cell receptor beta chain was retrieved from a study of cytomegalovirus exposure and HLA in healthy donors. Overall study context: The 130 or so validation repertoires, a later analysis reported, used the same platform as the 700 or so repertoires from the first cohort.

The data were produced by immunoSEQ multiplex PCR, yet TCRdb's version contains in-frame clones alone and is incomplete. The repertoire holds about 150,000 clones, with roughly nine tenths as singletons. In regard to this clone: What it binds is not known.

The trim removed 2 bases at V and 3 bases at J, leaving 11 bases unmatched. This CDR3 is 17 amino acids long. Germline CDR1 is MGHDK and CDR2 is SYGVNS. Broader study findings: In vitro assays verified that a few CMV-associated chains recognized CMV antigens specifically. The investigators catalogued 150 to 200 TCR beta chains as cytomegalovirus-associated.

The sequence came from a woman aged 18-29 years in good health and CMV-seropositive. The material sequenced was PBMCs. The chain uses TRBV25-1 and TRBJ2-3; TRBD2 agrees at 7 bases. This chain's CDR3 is CASSERGGRALTDTQYF. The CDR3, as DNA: TGTGCCAGCAGTGAAAGGGGTGGGAGGGCCCTGACAGATACGCAGTATTTT.